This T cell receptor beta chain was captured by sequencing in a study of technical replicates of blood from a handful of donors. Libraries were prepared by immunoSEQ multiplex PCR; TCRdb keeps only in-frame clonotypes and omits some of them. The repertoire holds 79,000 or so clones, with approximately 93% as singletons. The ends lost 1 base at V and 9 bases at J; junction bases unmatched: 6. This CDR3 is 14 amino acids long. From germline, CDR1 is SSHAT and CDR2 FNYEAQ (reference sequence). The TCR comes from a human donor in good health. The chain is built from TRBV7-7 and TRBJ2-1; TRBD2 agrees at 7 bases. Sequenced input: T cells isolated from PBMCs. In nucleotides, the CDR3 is TGTGCCAGCAGCTTAGGGGTAGCGGGTGGTGAGCAGTTCTTC. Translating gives CASSLGVAGGEQFF.